This note documents a single T cell receptor (beta chain) sequence. Its cognate antigen is unknown. The data originate from a study of graft-versus-host responses after intestinal transplantation. Whole-study context: All recipients were transplanted with multivisceral, liver-intestinal, or isolated intestinal grafts. The study gave all recipients anti-thymocyte globulin induction, then tacrolimus and steroids for about 3 years.

Findings and caveats of the study: Association was observed between peak circulating GvH clone levels and early post-transplant HvG declines. Recipient marrow harbored GvH clones, some of which surfaced first in ileum or blood.

J lost 2 bases, V lost 6 bases, and 3 bases had no gene match. This CDR3 region has 13 residues. CDR1 SEHNR and CDR2 FQNEAQ come from the germline V gene (reference sequence). Assay used: immunoSEQ multiplex PCR; TCRdb lists only in-frame clones, some missing. The sample carries approximately 100,000 clones, 80% to 95% recorded once. This clonotype was obtained from a human donor who received an intestinal transplant. The chain combines TRBV7-9 with TRBJ1-1, with 7 bases that match TRBD1. Sample: unstimulated CD8+ T cells sorted from spleen or lymph node cells, taken before intestinal transplant. CDR3 sequence reads: CASRGQPNTEAFF. Written as DNA, the CDR3 is TGTGCCAGCAGGGGACAGCCCAACACTGAAGCTTTCTTT.